The TCR beta chain under discussion was sequenced for a study of technical replicates of blood from several donors. Assay used: immunoSEQ multiplex PCR; TCRdb lists only in-frame clones, some missing. Of about 48,000 clones in the sample, about 90% were seen once. The sequenced material came from PBMCs. This receptor was identified in a human donor in good health. Some clones in this sample may be carry-over from other donors' samples.

The CDR3 loop is CATSKSGGGEGTQYF. CDR3 in DNA: TGTGCCACCAGCAAATCCGGCGGGGGGGAGGGGACCCAGTACTTC. The chain recombines TRBV15 with TRBJ2-5, with 9 bases aligning to TRBD2. This CDR3 spans 15 amino acids. Germline V gene sequence: CDR1 LNHNV, CDR2 YYDKDF (reference sequence). V trimming: 4 bases; J trimming: 7 bases; junction bases outside the gene matches: 10.